Reported below is one T cell receptor (beta chain). Its antigen is undetermined. Other DNA sequences in the same sample also yield this CDR3. This sample is part of a study of shared clonotypes between healthy human individuals. Study-wide background: CD4 naive and CD4 memory each took three plates per donor, while CD8 naive took two and CD8 memory one.

Findings and caveats of the study: Clonotype sharing among donors likely depends on sequencing depth. Some clonotypes were shared by all four sorted-subset donors, while others were not shared. The non-shared ones had lower generation probabilities than the shared ones. It was only blood that was sampled, and tissue repertoires likely differ.

The table came from immunoSEQ multiplex PCR; TCRdb's copy has only in-frame clones and leaves some out. Of about 2.4 million clones listed, over 85% are singletons. The TCR originated in a young man in good health. The sample was naive CD4+ T cells sorted from blood. Subset: CD45RA+ positively selected.

For the CDR3, the DNA is TGTGCCAGCTCACCACTGGCCTCCCAAGAGACCCAGTACTTC. Amino acids: CASSPLASQETQYF. The genes are TRBV18 and TRBJ2-5; unclear D gene. The V end was cut by 1 base, the J end by 1 base, with 7 bases between. This CDR3 has 14 residues. Germline V gene sequence: CDR1 KGHSH, CDR2 LQKENI.